This TCR beta chain stems from a study of cytomegalovirus exposure and HLA in healthy donors. Healthy bone marrow donors formed the donor group. Study-level findings and limits: TCR beta chains numbering more than 150 were designated cytomegalovirus-associated. In vitro work confirmed that three CMV-associated chains recognize CMV antigens.

Germline V gene sequence: CDR1 WNHNN, CDR2 SYGVQD (reference sequence). The CDR3 spans 17 residues. Losses at the gene ends were 0 bases for V and 3 bases for J; bases not matched to a gene: 5. It was with 60 Vbeta and 13 Jbeta primers that the PCR ran. TCRdb keeps only in-frame clones here, not all; method: immunoSEQ multiplex PCR. The sample lists some 110,000 clones; approximately 70% were seen once. Worth noting for this clone: The antigen remains unidentified.

Sequenced: PBMCs. V usage is TRBV10-1 and J usage is TRBJ1-1; the match to TRBD1 covers 12 bases. The origin of this receptor is a woman aged 25 to 39 in good health and CMV-seronegative. The CDR3 region is CASSESPGQGADTEAFF. CDR3 in DNA: TGCGCCAGCAGTGAGTCCCCGGGACAGGGGGCGGACACTGAAGCTTTCTTT.